This T cell receptor beta chain was documented in a study of blood T cell repertoires in COVID-19. Study at large: COVID-19 samples, acute and convalescent, were from the United States, Italy and Spain. T cells, B-cell-depleted T cells, or PBMCs provided the cDNA or gDNA that served as material.

The CDR3 has 16 residues. J gave up 3 bases and V 3 bases, and 6 bases lay outside the gene matches. Germline V gives CDR1 SGHDN, CDR2 FVKESK. Here immunoSEQ multiplex PCR was the method, and the copy in TCRdb shows in-frame clones only, minus some. The sample shows about 440,000 clones, about 92% of them seen only once. Allocation to cohorts depended on clinical history reported by the participants. Cohort 3 donors were reported recovered after two negative PCRs, clearance, or symptom resolution. This clone was seen a handful of times. The chain is built from TRBV14 and TRBJ2-3; 10 positions match TRBD2. This TCR was sampled from a man aged 18 to 30 who had recovered from COVID-19. The specimen was PBMCs or T cells enriched from blood (not recorded which). The CDR3: CASSQLAGGLTDTQYF. The CDR3 bases are TGTGCCAGCAGCCAGTTAGCGGGAGGCCTTACAGATACGCAGTATTTT.